The 24 T cell receptor beta chains listed next were all sequenced from one sample in a study of OX40 agonist ivuxolimab in advanced cancers. TCRdb's copy holds only in-frame clones and misses some; the assay was immunoSEQ multiplex PCR. In the table there are tens of thousands of clones, under 85% of which are singletons. The sample here was CD4+ or CD8+ T cells sorted from blood, taken in a trial of the OX40 agonist ivuxolimab. Receptor source: an adult with an advanced solid tumor such as melanoma, head and neck, liver or kidney cancer.

This clone was seen a single time. The CDR3 region is CASSEGRALYGYTF. The CDR3 coding sequence is TGTGCCAGCAGTGAGGGCAGGGCCCTCTATGGCTACACCTTC. The rearrangement links TRBV2 to TRBJ1-2; a weak D match, TRBD1 (5 bases). V shed 3 bases and J shed 4 bases, with 12 bases lying between them. The CDR3 consists of 14 residues. Germline V CDR1 and CDR2: SNHLY, FYNNEI.

This clone came up once. The chain employs TRBV7-6 and TRBJ1-5, with D perhaps TRBD1 (6 bases). Between the trimmed V and J ends, which lost 3 bases and 7 bases, there was a span of 7 bases. The CDR3 runs 12 residues. Germline V gives CDR1 SGHVS, CDR2 FNYEAQ. This CDR3 is CASSLGGQPQHF. As DNA, the CDR3 is TGTGCCAGCAGCTTGGGGGGCCAGCCCCAGCATTTT.

This chain connects TRBV14 to TRBJ1-2; D is undetermined. V shed 1 base and J shed 8 bases, with 11 bases lying between them. From germline, CDR1 is SGHDN and CDR2 FVKESK. The CDR3 has 13 amino acids. The CDR3 spells CASSQVVGIGYTF. The CDR3, as DNA: TGTGCCAGCAGCCAAGTAGTGGGGATCGGCTACACCTTC.

The V call is TRBV28, the J call TRBJ2-5; D uncertain. Judging by the DNA end, TRBJ2-7 fits better; the J call may be wrong. CDR1 MDHEN and CDR2 SYDVKM come from the germline V gene. CDR3 size: 12 residues. The CDR3 protein is CASSLTRYEQYF. The CDR3 DNA reads TGTGCCAGCAGTTTAACCCGCTACGAGCAGTACTTC.

This rearrangement joins TRBV7-6 to TRBJ1-4; 7 bases agree with TRBD1. This CDR3 region has 15 residues. V shed 5 bases, J shed 8 bases, and the junction held 11 bases outside the gene matches. Germline loops: CDR1 SGHVS, CDR2 FNYEAQ. For the CDR3, the DNA is TGTGCCAGCAGCGACCGACAGGGTAGGCGAGAAAAACTGTTTTTT. Translated, it gives CASSDRQGRREKLFF.

In its sample, this clone was seen once. The chain has TRBV6-1 and TRBJ2-7, with D tentatively TRBD1 (6 bases). Per germline, CDR1 MNHNS and CDR2 SASEGT. The V end lost 2 bases, the J end lost 0 bases, and 11 bases lay between the germline ends. This CDR3 spans 15 amino acids. The CDR3 spells CASSESGHLSYEQYV. The CDR3 bases are TGTGCCAGCAGTGAATCGGGACACCTCTCCTACGAGCAGTACGTC.

The CDR3 sequence: CASSPREPRNEQFF. CDR3 nucleotide sequence: TGCGCCAGCAGCCCCCGGGAGCCGAGGAATGAGCAGTTCTTC. The rearrangement joins TRBV4-1 to TRBJ2-1; D possibly corresponds to TRBD2 (6 bases). In germline, CDR1 is MGHRA, CDR2 YSYEKL. The CDR3 sequence is 14 residues long. Trimming shortened V by 4 bases and J by 7 bases, and 14 bases separated the two germline ends.

This rearrangement joins TRBV5-1 to TRBJ2-5; D tentatively reads TRBD1 or TRBD2 (5 bases each). Germline V gives CDR1 SGHRS, CDR2 YFSETQ. Trimming removed 4 bases at V and 1 base at J, with 17 bases between. The CDR3 is 16 residues long. In nucleotides, the CDR3 is TGCGCCAGCAGCCCGGGTATACCGGGGCTCCAAGAGACCCAGTACTTC. It yields the protein CASSPGIPGLQETQYF.

V usage is TRBV19 and J usage is TRBJ1-3; D call uncertain. The CDR3 totals 16 residues. Germline CDR1 and CDR2: LNHDA and SQIVND (reference sequence). Deletions cut 7 bases from V and 0 bases from J, with 16 bases between. DNA of the CDR3: TGTGCCAGTACCCCCCGAGGACGGATCTCTGGAAACACCATATATTTT. It translates to CASTPRGRISGNTIYF.

The chain employs TRBV5-1 and TRBJ1-1; D is ambiguous. This CDR3 has 15 residues. Germline CDR1 reads SGHRS; CDR2 reads YFSETQ. V gave up 4 bases and J gave up 1 base, with 14 bases separating them. CDR3 protein: CASSPAVWENTEAFF. CDR3 sequence (DNA): TGCGCCAGCAGCCCGGCGGTCTGGGAGAACACTGAAGCTTTCTTT. Full variable domain (missing parts from reference TRBV5-1 and TRBJ1-1): KAGVTQTPRYLIKTRGQQVTLSCSPISGHRSVSWYQQTPGQGLQFLFEYFSETQRNKGNFPGRFSGRQFSNSRSEMNVSTLELGDSALYLCASSPAVWENTEAFFGQGTRLTVV.

The chain uses TRBV11-3 and TRBJ1-6; unclear D gene. Germline CDR1 SGHNT, CDR2 YENEEA. The CDR3 runs 19 residues. The ends were cut back, 3 bases at V and 0 bases at J, with 18 bases in the middle. For the CDR3, the DNA is TGTGCCAGCAGCTTTCGTCGTGCATACCCGAGCTCCTATAATTCACCCCTCCACTTT. Its translation: CASSFRRAYPSSYNSPLHF. The variable domain in full, with the rest retrieved from reference TRBV11-3 and TRBJ1-6, is EAGVVQSPRYKIIEKKQPVAFWCNPISGHNTLYWYLQNLGQGPELLIRYENEEAVDDSQLPKDRFSAERLKGVDSTLKIQPAELGDSAVYLCASSFRRAYPSSYNSPLHFGNGTRLTVT.

The chain combines TRBV30 with TRBJ1-6, with unresolved D. Germline CDR1 reads GTSNPN; CDR2 reads SVGIG (reference sequence). Trimming pared 0 bases from V and 8 bases from J, leaving 17 bases between. This CDR3 contains 16 residues. CDR3 nucleotide sequence: TGTGCCTGGAGTGTACCCCTGACACTCACTGATTCACCCCTCCACTTT. Its protein product is CAWSVPLTLTDSPLHF.

The V and J genes are TRBV4-1 and TRBJ2-3; TRBD1 is a possible D gene (6 bases). In germline, CDR1 is MGHRA, CDR2 YSYEKL. There are 16 residues in the CDR3. The V end lost 4 bases, the J end lost 1 base, and 15 bases lay between the germline ends. CDR3 region: CASSPVPGAGTDTQYF. The CDR3 DNA reads TGCGCCAGCAGCCCAGTTCCAGGGGCAGGCACAGATACGCAGTATTTT.

The chain has TRBV15 and TRBJ1-3, with D unresolved. Between the trimmed V and J ends, which lost 4 bases and 2 bases, there was a span of 15 bases. Looked up from germline, CDR1 is LNHNV and CDR2 is YYDKDF (reference sequence). The CDR3 consists of 16 residues. The CDR3 region has the DNA TGTGCCACCAGCACGCCCTTGGAGGGAACTGGAAACACCATATATTTT. Its translation: CATSTPLEGTGNTIYF. Drawing the rest from reference TRBV15 and TRBJ1-3, the complete variable domain is DAMVIQNPRYQVTQFGKPVTLSCSQTLNHNVMYWYQQKSSQAPKLLFHYYDKDFNNEADTPDNFQSRRPNTSFCFLDIRSPGLGDTAMYLCATSTPLEGTGNTIYFGEGSWLTVV.

CDR3 DNA: TGTGCCAGCAGCCCGGGACAGGGAGACGAGCAGTACTTC. Translated, it gives CASSPGQGDEQYF. V gene TRBV11-3 combines with J gene TRBJ2-7; 9 bases agree with TRBD1. The CDR3 runs 13 residues. Germline assignment: CDR1 SGHNT and CDR2 YENEEA. V shed 5 bases and J 5 bases; nucleotides not matched to a gene: 4.

The chain has TRBV9 and TRBJ1-2; D is perhaps TRBD1 (5 bases). The CDR3 is 14 amino acids. Germline lookup yields CDR1 SGDLS and CDR2 YYNGEE. Trimming shortened V by 4 bases and J by 6 bases, and 16 bases separated the two germline ends. This CDR3 reads CASSPGAQSHGYTF. CDR3 coding DNA: TGTGCCAGCAGCCCCGGGGCACAAAGCCATGGCTACACCTTC.

The chain links TRBV6-6 to TRBJ1-2; the D is unclear. The V and J ends lost 7 bases and 7 bases respectively, with 13 bases between them. This CDR3 comprises 12 residues. Looked up from germline, CDR1 is MNHNY and CDR2 is SVGAGI (reference sequence). CDR3 protein: CASTVRMGGYTF. As DNA, the CDR3 is TGTGCCAGCACCGTCAGGATGGGTGGCTACACCTTC.

This clone was observed a handful of times. The chain combines TRBV5-1 with TRBJ1-1; 12 bases line up with TRBD1. CDR3 length: 16 residues. V lost 3 bases and J lost 4; bases outside the gene matches: 7. Germline CDR1 SGHRS, CDR2 YFSETQ. Here the CDR3 reads CASSSGTGGRITEAFF. The CDR3 DNA reads TGCGCCAGCAGCTCGGGGACAGGGGGCCGGATCACTGAAGCTTTCTTT.

This chain connects TRBV7-7 to TRBJ1-1; the D gene is possibly TRBD1 (6 bases). The CDR3 length is 13 residues. With 4 bases removed from V and 2 bases from J, the gap between germline ends came to 8 bases. CDR1 SSHAT and CDR2 FNYEAQ come from the germline V gene (reference sequence). The CDR3 sequence is CASSSDRNTEAFF. The CDR3 DNA reads as TGTGCCAGCAGCTCGGACAGAAACACTGAAGCTTTCTTT.

The chain recombines TRBV5-6 with TRBJ2-1; D remains ambiguous. CDR1 and CDR2 (germline): SGHDT, YYEEEE. Deletions cut 4 bases from V and 8 bases from J, with 10 bases between. The CDR3 loop spans 12 amino acids. CDR3 sequence: CASSRKNYEQFF. CDR3 bases: TGTGCCAGCAGCCGAAAGAACTATGAGCAGTTCTTC.

The chain employs TRBV6-1 and TRBJ1-6, with no clear D. With 0 bases removed from V and 0 bases from J, the gap between germline ends came to 6 bases. In germline, CDR1 is MNHNS, CDR2 SASEGT. There are 16 residues in the CDR3. CDR3 in DNA: TGTGCCAGCAGTGAAGCATCGAGCTCCTATAATTCACCCCTCCACTTT. Its translation: CASSEASSSYNSPLHF.

The chain has TRBV7-2 and TRBJ2-7, with 12 positions matching TRBD1. CDR1 is SGHTA, CDR2 FQGNSA, per germline. After removal of 6 bases from V and 2 bases from J, the junction contained 5 bases not matched to a gene. The CDR3 has 15 amino acids. The CDR3 is CASSQGTGGPYEQYF. The CDR3 nucleotides are TGTGCCAGCAGTCAAGGGACAGGGGGCCCCTACGAGCAGTACTTC.

The chain has TRBV5-8 and TRBJ2-3, with D perhaps TRBD1 (5 bases). Germline V CDR1 and CDR2: SGHTS, YDEGEE. Trimming shortened V by 7 bases and J by 0 bases, and 18 bases separated the two germline ends. CDR3 length equals 16 residues. The CDR3 here is CASSSSWTPSTDTQYF. The CDR3 bases are TGTGCCAGCTCCTCTTCTTGGACACCTAGCACAGATACGCAGTATTTT.

J is TRBJ2-1 and V is TRBV6-1, with 10 bases fitting TRBD1. The CDR3 covers 13 residues. V lost 3 bases to trimming and J lost 9 bases; unmatched junction nucleotides: 2. Germline V CDR1 and CDR2: MNHNS, SASEGT. The CDR3 coding sequence is TGTGCCAGCAGTGAGGACAGGGGGACTGAGCAGTTCTTC. Amino acids: CASSEDRGTEQFF.